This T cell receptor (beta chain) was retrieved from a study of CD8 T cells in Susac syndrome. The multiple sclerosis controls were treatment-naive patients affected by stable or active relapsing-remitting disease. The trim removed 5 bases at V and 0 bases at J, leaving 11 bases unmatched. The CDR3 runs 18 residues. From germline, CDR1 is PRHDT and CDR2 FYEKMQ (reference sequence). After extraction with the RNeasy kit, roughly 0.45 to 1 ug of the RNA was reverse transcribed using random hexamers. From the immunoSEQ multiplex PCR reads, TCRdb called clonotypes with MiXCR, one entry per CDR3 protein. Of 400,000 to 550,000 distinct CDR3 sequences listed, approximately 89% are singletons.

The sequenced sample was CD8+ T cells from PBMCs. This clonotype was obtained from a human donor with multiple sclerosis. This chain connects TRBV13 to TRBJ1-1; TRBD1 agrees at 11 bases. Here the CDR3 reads CASSPTAVGQGVNTEAFF. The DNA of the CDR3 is TGTGCCAGCAGCCCAACGGCAGTGGGACAGGGGGTGAACACTGAAGCTTTCTTT.